The 23 T cell receptor beta chains below were found in one sample sequenced in a study of early T cells in non-severe SARS-CoV-2 infection (dated by TCRdb to about 2021). Receptor libraries were prepared by 5' RACE. The sequencer was a NextSeq 500. Using fastp trimming at Q25 and MiXCR clonotype assembly, TCRdb reanalyzed the public sequencing data and kept in-frame beta chains. Each entry merges the rows of one CDR3 protein and shows their most common DNA and genes. This sample is represented by approximately 49,000 distinct CDR3 sequences; about an eighth of them were singletons. The ten largest make up 9.1% of the sample. Sequencing used whole blood. The receptor set was obtained from an adult who was a healthcare worker with PCR-confirmed SARS-CoV-2 infection or an uninfected control (not recorded which).

This clonotype was observed many times. This chain joins TRBV20-1 and TRBJ2-2; D unclear. V was trimmed by 6 bases and J by 4 bases, leaving 9 bases between them. CDR3 length: 12 residues. The germline V gene encodes CDR1 DFQATT and CDR2 SNEGSKA (reference sequence). The CDR3 reads CSATAGTGELFF. CDR3 DNA: TGCAGTGCAACAGCTGGCACCGGGGAGCTGTTTTTT.

This clonotype was detected a few times. The chain joins TRBV18 to TRBJ2-7, with 9 bases that match TRBD1. In germline, CDR1 is KGHSH, CDR2 LQKENI. Unmatched junction bases numbered 5, after V lost 3 bases and J lost 5 bases. The CDR3 covers 14 residues. The CDR3 coding sequence is TGTGCCAGCTCACCCTCCGGGACAGGGCACGAGCAGTACTTC. Its protein product is CASSPSGTGHEQYF.

At least ten counts were recorded for this clonotype. J is TRBJ1-3 and V is TRBV6-5, with D unresolved. The CDR3 has 13 residues. Trimming removed 2 bases from V and 4 bases from J, with 6 bases in between. The germline gives CDR1 MNHEY, CDR2 SVGAGI. CDR3 in amino acids: CASSYRQGNTIYF. As DNA, the CDR3 is TGTGCCAGCAGTTACCGGCAGGGAAACACCATATATTTT.

This clonotype was seen once. The junction does not match germline at one end; this may be a read error. The genes are TRBV7-9 and TRBJ1-2, with unresolved D. Germline V CDR1 and CDR2: SEHNR, FQNEAQ (reference sequence). The CDR3 is made up of 14 amino acids. The CDR3, as DNA: TGTGCCAGCAGTTTACCGACGGCATTCTATGACTACACCTTC. It specifies CASSLPTAFYDYTF.

This clonotype was found a few times. In nucleotides, the CDR3 is TGTGCCAGCAGTTATTCGAAAGAGACCCAGTACTTC. This translates into CASSYSKETQYF. The chain is built from TRBV6-2 or TRBV6-3 and TRBJ2-5; no reliable D call. In germline, CDR1 is MNHEY, CDR2 SVGEGT. The CDR3 totals 12 residues. The V end was cut by 3 bases, the J end by 3 bases, with 5 bases between.

This sequence joins TRBV29-1 and TRBJ2-7; D remains unclear. In germline, CDR1 is SQVTM, CDR2 ANQGSEA. The CDR3 sequence is 12 residues long. Trimming removed 2 bases at V and 6 bases at J, with 11 bases between. CDR3 coding DNA: TGCAGCGTTGAAAAAACTATTGGCGAGCAGTACTTC. Translating it yields CSVEKTIGEQYF.

The V and J genes are TRBV5-5 and TRBJ1-6; tentative D call: TRBD1 (5 bases). Trimming cost V 4 bases and J 6 bases, with 11 bases left between them. Germline-derived CDR1 and CDR2 are SGHKS and YYEKEE (reference sequence). This CDR3 contains 14 residues. CDR3 region: CASSLTAVNSPLHF. In nucleotides, the CDR3 is TGTGCCAGCAGCCTGACAGCTGTTAATTCACCCCTCCACTTT.

There are many counts of this clonotype. The V gene is TRBV7-3, the J gene TRBJ1-1; 12 bases map to TRBD1. The CDR3 extends over 14 amino acids. The V segment lost 1 base and the J segment 11 bases; nucleotides outside the gene matches: 5. From germline, CDR1 is SGHTA and CDR2 FQGTGA. The CDR3 here is CASSLKGTGGPAFF. In nucleotides, the CDR3 is TGTGCCAGCAGCTTAAAGGGGACAGGGGGCCCGGCTTTCTTT.

The chain is built from TRBV29-1 and TRBJ1-3; the match to TRBD1 covers 7 bases. V gave up 7 bases and J gave up 4 bases; unmatched junction bases: 4. Looked up from germline, CDR1 is SQVTM and CDR2 is ANQGSEA. The CDR3 extends over 12 amino acids. The CDR3 reads CSAGTAGNTIYF. CDR3 in DNA: TGCAGCGCTGGGACAGCCGGAAACACCATATATTTT. Looking up the rest from reference TRBV29-1 and TRBJ1-3 gives the full variable domain: SAVISQKPSRDICQRGTSLTIQCQVDSQVTMMFWYRQQPGQSLTLIATANQGSEATYESGFVIDKFPISRPNLTFSTLTVSNMSPEDSSIYLCSAGTAGNTIYFGEGSWLTVV.

Many counts were recorded for this clonotype. The chain combines TRBV2 with TRBJ2-5; TRBD2 aligns across 14 bases. Trimming removed 3 bases from V and 5 bases from J; junction bases left unmatched: 5. This CDR3 has 16 amino acids. Per the germline V gene, CDR1 is SNHLY and CDR2 is FYNNEI. CDR3 DNA sequence: TGTGCCAGCAGTGAGGGTCGACTAGCGGGAGGGGAGACCCAGTACTTC. Its translation: CASSEGRLAGGETQYF.

This clonotype turned up a few times. The chain is built from TRBV7-9 and TRBJ2-1; D is undetermined. The V end lost 5 bases, the J end lost 7 bases, and 3 bases lay between the germline ends. Germline lookup yields CDR1 SEHNR and CDR2 FQNEAQ (reference sequence). This CDR3 region has 10 residues. This CDR3 is CASSPNEQFF. The CDR3 DNA follows: TGTGCCAGCAGCCCTAATGAGCAGTTCTTC.

The J gene is TRBJ2-1, the V gene TRBV19; 13 nucleotides match TRBD2. J lost 7 bases, V lost 4 bases, and 4 bases had no gene match. Germline loops: CDR1 LNHDA, CDR2 SQIVND (reference sequence). The CDR3 length is 15 residues. The CDR3, as DNA: TGTGCCAGTAGTACCGGGACTAGCGGGACAAATGAGCAGTTCTTC. It is translated as CASSTGTSGTNEQFF. The full variable domain, rest sourced from reference TRBV19 and TRBJ2-1, is DGGITQSPKYLFRKEGQNVTLSCEQNLNHDAMYWYRQDPGQGLRLIYYSQIVNDFQKGDIAEGYSVSREKKESFPLTVTSAQKNPTAFYLCASSTGTSGTNEQFFGPGTRLTVL.

This clonotype was found many times. The chain combines TRBV5-1 with TRBJ2-2, with 7 bases lining up with TRBD2. V lost 2 bases, J lost 2 bases, and 6 bases stayed unmatched. The CDR3 is 16 amino acids. Germline CDR1 is SGHRS and CDR2 is YFSETQ. Here the CDR3 DNA reads TGCGCCAGCAGCTTAGGAGCTAGCGGAAACACCGGGGAGCTGTTTTTT. It is translated as CASSLGASGNTGELFF.

This clonotype was seen many times. This chain links TRBV29-1 with TRBJ1-1, with D maybe TRBD1 (5 bases). The germline V gene encodes CDR1 SQVTM and CDR2 ANQGSEA. Trimming stripped 4 bases from V and 1 base from J, with 7 bases between. The CDR3 has 12 amino acids. For the CDR3, the DNA is TGCAGCGTTGGGGGGGGGAACACTGAAGCTTTCTTT. It encodes CSVGGGNTEAFF.

The chain uses TRBV12-3 or TRBV12-4 and TRBJ1-1; TRBD1 aligns across 10 bases. The CDR3 extends over 19 amino acids. The V segment lost 5 bases and the J segment 6 bases; nucleotides outside the gene matches: 21. CDR3 bases: TGTGCCAGCAGTCCAGGGACAGGGGCGCTTGGTCTACTGGTCTCTGAAGCTTTCTTT. Translated: CASSPGTGALGLLVSEAFF.

This clonotype was observed a handful of times. The chain links TRBV6-5 to TRBJ2-1, with TRBD2 identical over 11 bases. This CDR3 spans 16 amino acids. J lost 4 bases, V lost 1 base, and 3 bases had no gene match. Germline CDR1 and CDR2: MNHEY and SVGAGI. CDR3 region: CASSYFSGGEYNEQFF. DNA of the CDR3: TGTGCCAGCAGTTACTTTAGCGGGGGGGAATACAATGAGCAGTTCTTC.

This clonotype was counted many times. The gene calls are TRBV11-2 and TRBJ1-2; D perhaps matches TRBD1 (6 bases). V was pared by 5 bases and J by 4 bases, with 11 bases between. The germline V gene encodes CDR1 SGHAT and CDR2 FQNNGV. The CDR3 sequence is 13 residues long. Here the CDR3 reads CASSPRGIYGYTF. DNA for the CDR3: TGTGCCAGCAGCCCGAGGGGGATCTATGGCTACACCTTC.

This chain links TRBV6-2 or TRBV6-3 with TRBJ2-7; D tentatively fits TRBD1 or TRBD2 (5 bases each). Between the trimmed V and J ends, which lost 6 bases and 2 bases, there was a span of 14 bases. Germline V gives CDR1 MNHEY, CDR2 SVGEGT. The CDR3 runs 14 residues. The CDR3 protein is CASRLRDLPYEQYF. The CDR3 DNA is TGTGCCAGCAGGCTCAGGGACCTTCCCTACGAGCAGTACTTC.

V is TRBV25-1 and J is TRBJ2-5, with 7 bases fitting TRBD2. The germline CDR1 and CDR2 sequences are MGHDK and SYGVNS. The V and J ends lost 5 bases and 4 bases, in that order; junction bases with no gene match: 10. The CDR3 length is 15 residues. CDR3 DNA sequence: TGTGCCAGCAGTAACCCCGGGAGGCCCCCAGAGACCCAGTACTTC. Translated, it gives CASSNPGRPPETQYF.

V is TRBV20-1 and J is TRBJ2-5; D is perhaps TRBD1 or TRBD2 (5 bases each). Trimming pared 4 bases from V and 1 base from J, leaving 13 bases between. CDR3 length: 14 amino acids. Germline values: CDR1 DFQATT, CDR2 SNEGSKA (reference sequence). This CDR3 reads CSAMGRGPQETQYF. The CDR3 coding sequence is TGCAGTGCTATGGGACGAGGCCCCCAAGAGACCCAGTACTTC.

This clonotype was seen at least ten times. The CDR3 loop is CASSDLSDGSHEQYF. The CDR3 nucleotides read TGTGCCAGCAGTGATTTAAGTGACGGGTCCCACGAGCAGTACTTC. The chain links TRBV6-1 to TRBJ2-7; D is undetermined. Germline CDR1 MNHNS, CDR2 SASEGT. The CDR3 runs 15 residues. V dropped 3 bases and J dropped 5 bases, with 17 bases sitting between them.

This clonotype occurred a few times. This chain links TRBV7-9 with TRBJ2-1; TRBD2 matches at 11 bases. The CDR3 is 16 residues long. Per germline, CDR1 SEHNR and CDR2 FQNEAQ (reference sequence). Trimming at V came to 5 bases and at J to 6 bases, leaving 9 bases not matched to a gene. DNA of the CDR3: TGTGCCAGCAGCGTGCCTAGCGGGGGGCCGCTCAATGAGCAGTTCTTC. Translation gives CASSVPSGGPLNEQFF.

This clonotype was seen many times. The V call is TRBV2, the J call TRBJ1-1; TRBD1 is a possible D gene (5 bases). The CDR3 extends over 14 amino acids. Trimming stripped 5 bases from V and 3 bases from J, with 13 bases between. Germline V gives CDR1 SNHLY, CDR2 FYNNEI. CDR3 nucleotide sequence: TGTGCCAGCAGTCCGGGGCCGGCACACACTGAAGCTTTCTTT. This gives the protein CASSPGPAHTEAFF.